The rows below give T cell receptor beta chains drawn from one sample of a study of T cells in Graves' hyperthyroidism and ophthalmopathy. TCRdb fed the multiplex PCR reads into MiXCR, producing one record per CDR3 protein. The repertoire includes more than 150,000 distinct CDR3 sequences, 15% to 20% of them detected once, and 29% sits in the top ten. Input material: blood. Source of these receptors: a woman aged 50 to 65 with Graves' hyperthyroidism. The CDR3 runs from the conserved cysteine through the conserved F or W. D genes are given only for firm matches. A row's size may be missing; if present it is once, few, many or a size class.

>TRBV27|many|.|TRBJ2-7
TGTGCCAGCGGGCGGCCGATCTACGAGCAGTACTTC
CASGRPIYEQYF
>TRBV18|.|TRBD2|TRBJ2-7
TGTGCCAGCTCACCCCCGACTAGCGGGGCAATCCCCTACGAGCAGTACTTC
CASSPPTSGAIPYEQYF
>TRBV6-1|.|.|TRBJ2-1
TGTGCCAGCAGTGAACTCTGGTGGAATGAGCAGTTCTTC
CASSELWWNEQFF
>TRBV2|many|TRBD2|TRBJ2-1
TGTGCCAGCAGTGTCGCTAGCGGGGTCTACAATGAGCAGTTCTTC
CASSVASGVYNEQFF
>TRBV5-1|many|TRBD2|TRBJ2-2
TGCGCCAGCAGCCCCTCTAGCGGGGGGGCCGCCGGGGAGCTGTTTTTT
CASSPSSGGAAGELFF
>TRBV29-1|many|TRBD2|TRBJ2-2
TGCAGCGTTGACGGGGGGAAGAACACCGGGGAGCTGTTTTTT
CSVDGGKNTGELFF
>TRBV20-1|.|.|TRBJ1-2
TGCAGTGCTGGAGATCTGAAAATTCCCTATGGCTACACCTTC
CSAGDLKIPYGYTF
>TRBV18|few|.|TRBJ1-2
TGTGCCAGCTCACCCGGAGGTGGGCTTAACTATGGCTACACCTTC
CASSPGGGLNYGYTF
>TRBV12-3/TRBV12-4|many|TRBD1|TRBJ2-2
TGTGCCAGCAGTAGAGGGACAGCGAACACCGGGGAGCTGTTTTTT
CASSRGTANTGELFF
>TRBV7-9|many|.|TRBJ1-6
TGTGCCAGCGGAGGACAGAATAATTCACCCCTCCACTTT
CASGGQNNSPLHF
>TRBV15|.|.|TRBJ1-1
TGTGCCACCAGCAGAGAAGAGTCTCTTACTGAAGCTTTCTTT
CATSREESLTEAFF
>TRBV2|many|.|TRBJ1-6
TGTGCCAGCGCCGGGGTTACATCCCTAGCAAGGTCACCCCTCCACTTT
CASAGVTSLARSPLHF
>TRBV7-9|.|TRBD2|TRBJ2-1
TGTGCCAGCAGCCCCAGTGGGACTAGCACTTTCTCCTACAATGAGCAGTTCTTC
CASSPSGTSTFSYNEQFF
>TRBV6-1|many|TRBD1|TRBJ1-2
TGTGCCAGCAGGAAAGACAGGGCCTATGGCTACACCTTC
CASRKDRAYGYTF
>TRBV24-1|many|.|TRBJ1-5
TGTGCCACCAGTGATTATCAGTCTCTTAGCAATCAGCCCCAGCATTTT
CATSDYQSLSNQPQHF
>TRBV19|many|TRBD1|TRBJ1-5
TGTGCCAGTAGTATTTTACAGGGGTCCGTTCAGCCCCAGCATTTT
CASSILQGSVQPQHF
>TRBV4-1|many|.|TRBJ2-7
TGCGCCAGCAGCCAAGAGGCTGGCTACGAGCAGTACTTC
CASSQEAGYEQYF
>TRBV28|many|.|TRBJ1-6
TGTGCCAGCAGTTTATGGCGGGGGACGGGGGCTCGCTCACCCCTCCACTTT
CASSLWRGTGARSPLHF
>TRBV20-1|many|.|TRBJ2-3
TGCAGTGCTAGTCGCCCAGAGGGTGCAGATACGCAGTATTTT
CSASRPEGADTQYF
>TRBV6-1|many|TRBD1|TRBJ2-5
TGTGCCAGCAGTGAATACAGGGGTGGAGAGACCCAGTACTTC
CASSEYRGGETQYF
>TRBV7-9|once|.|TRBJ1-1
TGTGCCAGCAGCACCGGGACCCGAACTGAAGCTTTCTTT
CASSTGTRTEAFF
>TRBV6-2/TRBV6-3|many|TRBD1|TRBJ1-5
TGTGCCAGCAGAGACAGGGACCAGCCCCAGCATTTT
CASRDRDQPQHF
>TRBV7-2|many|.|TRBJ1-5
TGTGCCAGCAGCTTTCTTTTAGGGTTTCCCAATCAGCCCCAGCATTTT
CASSFLLGFPNQPQHF
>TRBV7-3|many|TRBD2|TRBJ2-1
TGTGCCAGCAGCTTATCGGCGGGGGGCCACAATGAGCAGTTCTTC
CASSLSAGGHNEQFF
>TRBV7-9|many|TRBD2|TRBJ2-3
TGTGCCAGCAGCTGGGGGCGGGGGGGGTCCACAGATACGCAGTATTTT
CASSWGRGGSTDTQYF
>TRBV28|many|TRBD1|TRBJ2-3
TGTGCCAGCAGTAGGACAGGGGTATCGTTAGATACGCAGTATTTT
CASSRTGVSLDTQYF
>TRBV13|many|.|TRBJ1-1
TGTGCCAGCAGCTTAGGAAGTTATGGGTACACTGAAGCTTTCTTT
CASSLGSYGYTEAFF
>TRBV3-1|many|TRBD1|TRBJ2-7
TGTGCCAGCAGCCAATATAGACAGGGCGAGCAGTACTTC
CASSQYRQGEQYF
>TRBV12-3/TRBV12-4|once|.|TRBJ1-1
TGTGCCAGCAGCGTGCAGTCGGGGGCTGAAGCTTTCTTT
CASSVQSGAEAFF